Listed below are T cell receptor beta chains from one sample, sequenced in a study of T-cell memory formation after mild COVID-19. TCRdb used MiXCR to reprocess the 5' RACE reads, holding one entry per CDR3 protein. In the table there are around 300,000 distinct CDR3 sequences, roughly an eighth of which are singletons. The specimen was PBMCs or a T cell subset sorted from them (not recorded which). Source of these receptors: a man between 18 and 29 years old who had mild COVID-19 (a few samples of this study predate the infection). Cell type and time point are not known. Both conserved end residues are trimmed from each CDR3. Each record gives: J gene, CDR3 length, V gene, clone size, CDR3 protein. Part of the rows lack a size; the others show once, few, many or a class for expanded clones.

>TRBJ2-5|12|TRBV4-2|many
ASSYDRGGETQY
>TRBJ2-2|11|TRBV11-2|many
ASSTWGTGELF
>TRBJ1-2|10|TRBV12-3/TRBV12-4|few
ASSLQTYGYT
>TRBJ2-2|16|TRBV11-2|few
ASSLDRRGQGGTGELF
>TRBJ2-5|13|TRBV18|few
ASSPRGSYQETQY
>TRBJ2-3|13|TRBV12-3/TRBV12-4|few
ASRRLAGGPDTQY
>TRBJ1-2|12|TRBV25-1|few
ASSRDSSNYGYT
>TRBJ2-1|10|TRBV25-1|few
ASSQVGYEQF
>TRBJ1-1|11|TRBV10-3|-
AIRPRQGVKAF
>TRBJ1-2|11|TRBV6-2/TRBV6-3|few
ATKTGVPEGYT
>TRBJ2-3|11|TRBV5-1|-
ASSPESPDTQY
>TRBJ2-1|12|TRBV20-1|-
SARDGGSYNEQF
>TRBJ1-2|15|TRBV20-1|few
SARDLRTGETNYGYT
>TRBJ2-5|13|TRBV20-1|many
SASPGLVARETQY
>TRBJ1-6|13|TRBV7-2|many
ASSLAQGAFSPLH
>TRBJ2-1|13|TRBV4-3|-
ASSQERVGVNEQF
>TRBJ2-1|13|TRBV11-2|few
ASSLGPPLGNEQF
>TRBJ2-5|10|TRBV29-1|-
SVEQVQETQY
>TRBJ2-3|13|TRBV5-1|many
ASSSGTGGSDTQY
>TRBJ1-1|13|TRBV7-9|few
ASSPPRERNTEAF
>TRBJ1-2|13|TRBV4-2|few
ASSQGTRNNYGYT
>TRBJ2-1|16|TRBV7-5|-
ISVPEAHRGGDENEQF
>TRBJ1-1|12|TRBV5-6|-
ASSTREVAAEAF
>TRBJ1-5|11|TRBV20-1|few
SASPDRNQPQH
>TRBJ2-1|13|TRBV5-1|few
ASSPWASGGIEQF
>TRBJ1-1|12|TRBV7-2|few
ASSPRTLNTEAF
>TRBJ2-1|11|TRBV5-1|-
ASSWSGGDEQF
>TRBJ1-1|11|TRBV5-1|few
ASSLSLGTEAF
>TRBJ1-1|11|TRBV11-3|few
ASSLGSRGEAF
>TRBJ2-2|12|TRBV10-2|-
ASRPAQITGELF
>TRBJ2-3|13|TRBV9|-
ASSVRTSGKDTQY
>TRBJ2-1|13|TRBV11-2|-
ASSLAVAGAVEQF
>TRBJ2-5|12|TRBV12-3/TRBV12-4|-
ASDGGQSVETQY
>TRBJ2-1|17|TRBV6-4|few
ASSDSMVRGGSSYNEQF
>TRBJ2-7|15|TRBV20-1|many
SARGPPGQGAHYEQY
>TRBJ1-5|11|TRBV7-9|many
ASRFDSSQPQH
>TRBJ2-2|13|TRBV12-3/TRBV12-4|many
ASSLTQGRAGELF